The rows below give T cell receptor beta chains drawn from one sample of a study of CXCR3-negative and CXCR3-positive naive CD8 T cells. TCRdb re-analyzed the 5' RACE reads; it lists each CDR3 protein once, without DNA. The sample is made up of tens of thousands of distinct CDR3 sequences, and the top ten hold 0.75% to 0.95% of it. Sequenced material: naive CXCR3+ CD8+ T cells from blood. Receptors were obtained from a human donor in good health. Some clones in this sample may be carry-over from other donors' samples. The CDR3 runs from the conserved cysteine through the conserved F or W.

J	V	CDR3
TRBJ2-3	TRBV18	CASSLAGLSTDTQYF
TRBJ2-7	TRBV29-1	CSVFDNIYEQYF
TRBJ2-1	TRBV5-5	CASSLPGQGQINEQFF
TRBJ2-3	TRBV29-1	CTIPDSGSIDTQYF
TRBJ1-5	TRBV20-1	CSASTGYSNQPQHF
TRBJ2-1	TRBV14	CASSLEGGFNEQFF
TRBJ2-3	TRBV28	CTSSFMTETTDTQYF
TRBJ2-5	TRBV24-1	CATSAGATGEQTQYF
TRBJ1-1	TRBV13	CASSSSGRWYGEAFF
TRBJ2-7	TRBV20-1	CSAKSGTGLSYEQYF
TRBJ2-2	TRBV19	CASSWKTGELFF
TRBJ2-7	TRBV3-1	CASSSDAISYEQYF
TRBJ2-1	TRBV10-3	CAISATGTGFFNEQFF
TRBJ1-5	TRBV15	CATSGAPLGRAGNQPQHF
TRBJ2-6	TRBV28	CAAGKRPSGANVLTF
TRBJ2-2	TRBV5-4	CASSLGQGVDTGELFF
TRBJ2-3	TRBV12-3/TRBV12-4	CASSLTSSGGVTDTQYF
TRBJ2-7	TRBV29-1	CSATVNYEQYF
TRBJ2-7	TRBV4-1	CASSQEPGVQYF
TRBJ2-7	TRBV20-1	CSAAEGSGIRTYEQYF
TRBJ2-1	TRBV20-1	CSAAFLLAGGPSSYNEQFF
TRBJ2-1	TRBV5-1	CASTSLEGTASYNEQFF
TRBJ2-1	TRBV6-4	CASSEEDRVYNEQFF
TRBJ2-7	TRBV29-1	CSVEEGTGVPYEQYF
TRBJ1-2	TRBV14	CASSQVQWEWDGYTF